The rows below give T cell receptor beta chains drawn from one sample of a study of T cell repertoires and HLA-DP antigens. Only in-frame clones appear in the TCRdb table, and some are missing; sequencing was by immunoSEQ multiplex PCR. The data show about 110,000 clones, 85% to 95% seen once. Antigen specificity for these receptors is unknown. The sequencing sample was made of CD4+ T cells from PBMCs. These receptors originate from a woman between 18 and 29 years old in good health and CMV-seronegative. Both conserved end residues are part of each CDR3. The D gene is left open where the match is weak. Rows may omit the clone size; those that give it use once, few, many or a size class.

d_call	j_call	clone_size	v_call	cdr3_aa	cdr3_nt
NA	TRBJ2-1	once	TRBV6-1	CASTKDRNEQFF	TGTGCCAGCACCAAAGACCGAAATGAGCAGTTCTTC
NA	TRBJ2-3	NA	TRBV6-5	CASRAWLVDTQYF	TGTGCCAGCAGGGCTTGGTTGGTGGATACGCAGTATTTT
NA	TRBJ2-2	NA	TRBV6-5	CASMHTNTGELFF	TGTGCCAGCATGCACACGAACACCGGGGAGCTGTTTTTT
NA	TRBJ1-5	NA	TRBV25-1	CASSDAQGGFQPQHF	TGTGCCAGCAGTGACGCGCAGGGAGGGTTTCAGCCCCAGCATTTT
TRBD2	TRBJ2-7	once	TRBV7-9	CASSLGTRSYEQYF	TGTGCCAGCAGCTTAGGGACTAGATCCTACGAGCAGTACTTC
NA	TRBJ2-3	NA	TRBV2	CASTKQEISLDTQYF	TGTGCCAGCACAAAACAGGAGATTTCCCTAGATACGCAGTATTTT
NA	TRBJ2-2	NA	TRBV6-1	CASSRDRAGELFF	TGTGCCAGCAGCCGGGACCGGGCCGGGGAGCTGTTTTTT
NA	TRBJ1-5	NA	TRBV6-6	CASSYSEGNQPQHF	TGTGCCAGCAGTTACTCTGAAGGAAATCAGCCCCAGCATTTT
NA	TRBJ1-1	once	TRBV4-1	CASSSRWATEAFF	TGCGCCAGCAGCTCACGGTGGGCCACTGAAGCTTTCTTT
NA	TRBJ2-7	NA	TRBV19	CASSISAVLYEQYF	TGTGCCAGTAGTATTTCAGCGGTTCTCTACGAGCAGTACTTC
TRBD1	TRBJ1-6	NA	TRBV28	CASSPGQGGNSPLHF	TGTGCCAGCAGTCCCGGACAGGGAGGCAATTCACCCCTCCACTTT
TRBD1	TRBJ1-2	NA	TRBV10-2	CASRRQGPYYGYTF	TGCGCCAGCAGACGACAGGGACCCTACTATGGCTACACCTTC